The 30 T cell receptor beta chains below were found in one sample sequenced in a study of CD8 T cells in ankylosing spondylitis. These TCRs are of unknown antigen specificity. TCRdb reanalysed the 5' RACE reads using MiXCR and keeps one entry per CDR3 protein. The top ten hold 6.8% of the sample, which has about 540,000 distinct CDR3 sequences, approximately 12% seen once. Points from the study as a whole: A motif of 7 to 9 highly homologous TCR beta variants was seen as apparently characteristic of ankylosing spondylitis blood.

The material sequenced was blood, either unsorted or a sorted T cell fraction (not recorded which). Receptors originate from a male donor with ankylosing spondylitis.

The rearrangement uses TRBV20-1 and TRBJ2-5; 11 nucleotides line up with TRBD2. Germline assignment: CDR1 DFQATT and CDR2 SNEGSKA (reference sequence). The V gene end was trimmed by 3 bases and the J gene end by 0 bases; junction bases not matched to a gene: 9. This CDR3 is 17 amino acids long. CDR3 in DNA: TGCAGTGCTAGCCAGGCTAGCGGGAGGATGTACCAAGAGACCCAGTACTTC. This encodes CSASQASGRMYQETQYF.

This clonotype has at least ten counts. The rearrangement uses TRBV5-1 and TRBJ2-3; 13 bases match TRBD2. Germline CDR1 reads SGHRS; CDR2 reads YFSETQ. V lost 4 bases and J lost 3; bases outside the gene matches: 5. The CDR3 has 16 residues. CDR3 bases: TGCGCCAGCAGCCCCGGACTAGCGGGAGAAACAGATACGCAGTATTTT. Protein product: CASSPGLAGETDTQYF.

The chain joins TRBV27 to TRBJ2-1, with TRBD2 matching over 10 bases. The germline V gene encodes CDR1 MNHEY and CDR2 SMNVEV (reference sequence). The V gene end was trimmed by 2 bases and the J gene end by 9 bases; junction bases not matched to a gene: 10. The CDR3 has 16 residues. CDR3 protein: CASSLSLAGGLGEQFF. In nucleotides, the CDR3 is TGTGCCAGCAGTTTAAGTTTAGCGGGAGGATTGGGTGAGCAGTTCTTC.

V and J are TRBV29-1 and TRBJ2-3; 10 nucleotides match TRBD2. The germline gives CDR1 SQVTM, CDR2 ANQGSEA. The CDR3 runs 15 residues. Trimming removed 6 bases from V and 6 bases from J; junction bases left unmatched: 12. CDR3 coding DNA: TGCAGCGTGGAATTCCGACTAGCGGGCTTGGATACGCAGTATTTT. This gives the protein CSVEFRLAGLDTQYF.

This clonotype was counted ten times or more. The rearrangement joins TRBV12-3 or TRBV12-4 to TRBJ1-6, with D unresolved. The V and J ends lost 5 bases and 7 bases respectively, with 9 bases between them. CDR3 length: 13 amino acids. Here the CDR3 reads CASSQYGNSPLHF. The DNA for the CDR3 is TGTGCCAGCAGTCAGTACGGAAATTCACCCCTCCACTTT.

This clonotype was seen many times. Given the absence of the conserved phenylalanine or tryptophan at the CDR3 end, a read error is likely. The DNA is omitted, as the CDR3 cannot be located on it reliably, and the CDR3 follows TCRdb's listing. The chain combines TRBV12-3 or TRBV12-4 with TRBJ2-1; TRBD1 is the table's D call and was not checked against the DNA. From its first to its last residue, the CDR3 has 12 amino acids. The CDR3 reads CASGWGQGSQNL.

This clonotype was observed many times. This chain connects TRBV14 to TRBJ2-5, with a tentative D call TRBD1 (6 bases). Per the germline V gene, CDR1 is SGHDN and CDR2 is FVKESK. Trimming took off 0 bases at V and 4 bases at J, with 18 bases between the two ends. The CDR3 length is 17 residues. The CDR3 sequence is CASSQEERRRGIETQYF. The CDR3 bases are TGTGCCAGCAGCCAAGAAGAACGGCGCAGGGGTATAGAGACCCAGTACTTC. Variable domain in full (rest from reference TRBV14 and TRBJ2-5): EAGVTQFPSHSVIEKGQTVTLRCDPISGHDNLYWYRRVMGKEIKFLLHFVKESKQDESGMPNNRFLAERTGGTYSTLKVQPAELEDSGVYFCASSQEERRRGIETQYFGPGTRLLVL.

This clonotype was counted only a few times. This chain links TRBV29-1 with TRBJ1-2; unclear D gene. The germline CDR1 and CDR2 sequences are SQVTM and ANQGSEA. The CDR3 loop spans 15 amino acids. Trimming left V 0 bases short and J 4 bases short, with 15 bases between. CDR3 coding DNA: TGCAGCGTTGAAGAAGGGCGAGCCCCTACCTATGGCTACACCTTC. Translated, it gives CSVEEGRAPTYGYTF.

V is TRBV5-6 and J is TRBJ2-5; no reliable D call. Germline CDR1 is SGHDT and CDR2 is YYEEEE. The CDR3 loop spans 14 amino acids. The ends were cut back, 2 bases at V and 1 base at J, with 9 bases in the middle. The CDR3: CASSLWGTQETQYF. CDR3 nucleotides: TGTGCCAGCAGCTTATGGGGAACCCAAGAGACCCAGTACTTC.

This clonotype was observed a handful of times. This chain uses TRBV7-9 with TRBJ2-1, with D tentatively TRBD1 or TRBD2 (6 bases each). The CDR3 is 14 amino acids. Per the germline V gene, CDR1 is SEHNR and CDR2 is FQNEAQ (reference sequence). V was clipped by 6 bases and J by 9 bases, with 18 bases between them. The CDR3 reads CASSFFTGRFEQFF. The CDR3 nucleotides are TGTGCCAGCAGTTTTTTTACAGGGAGGTTTGAGCAGTTCTTC.

There are a few counts of this clonotype. The chain is built from TRBV11-2 and TRBJ2-3; D may be TRBD1 or TRBD2 (6 bases each). The CDR3 totals 18 residues. V was trimmed by 2 bases and J by 8 bases, leaving 26 bases between them. Germline CDR1 and CDR2: SGHAT and FQNNGV. The CDR3 sequence: CASSLLSGALGRGGTQYF. CDR3 coding DNA: TGTGCCAGCAGCTTACTGTCAGGGGCCTTAGGGCGGGGTGGTACGCAGTATTTT.

This clonotype was recorded a few times. The chain links TRBV10-3 to TRBJ2-7; 9 bases are a match to TRBD1. CDR1 is ENHRY and CDR2 is SYGVKD in the germline V gene. The CDR3 totals 13 residues. The V gene end was trimmed by 8 bases and the J gene end by 1 base; junction bases not matched to a gene: 3. The CDR3 bases are TGTGCCATCGGACAGGGGCCTTCCTACGAGCAGTACGTC. Translated, it gives CAIGQGPSYEQYV.

This clonotype was recorded many times. This chain links TRBV12-3 or TRBV12-4 with TRBJ2-5; TRBD2 matches 10 bases. The V segment lost 3 bases and the J segment 4 bases; nucleotides outside the gene matches: 11. The length of the CDR3 is 17 residues. Written as DNA, the CDR3 is TGTGCCAGCAGTTTTGACCTAGCGGGAGAAGGAAGAGAGACCCAGTACTTC. Its protein product is CASSFDLAGEGRETQYF.

J is TRBJ1-2 and V is TRBV14; D gene uncertain. In germline, CDR1 is SGHDN, CDR2 FVKESK. V was pared by 2 bases and J by 4 bases, with 11 bases between. This CDR3 contains 14 residues. The CDR3 DNA reads as TGTGCCAGCAGCCAATCTGGGCTTGGCTATGGCTACACCTTC. This encodes CASSQSGLGYGYTF.

There are many counts of this clonotype. The chain combines TRBV7-9 with TRBJ1-2, with a weak D call TRBD1 (5 bases). The length of the CDR3 is 13 residues. Germline V gene sequence: CDR1 SEHNR, CDR2 FQNEAQ (reference sequence). Trimming took off 5 bases at V and 4 bases at J, with 11 bases between the two ends. CDR3 nucleotides: TGTGCCAGCAGCCAGGGCAACGGCTATGGCTACACCTTC. This encodes CASSQGNGYGYTF.

The count of this clonotype is one. The V and J genes are TRBV19 and TRBJ1-2, with 10 bases fitting TRBD1. Germline trimming cut 8 bases from V and 2 bases from J; bases unmatched to any gene: 2. Looked up from germline, CDR1 is LNHDA and CDR2 is SQIVND (reference sequence). This CDR3 is 13 amino acids long. The CDR3 reads CASGTGANYGYTF. In DNA, the CDR3 is TGTGCCAGTGGGACAGGGGCCAACTATGGCTACACCTTC.

This clonotype was observed a handful of times. The gene calls are TRBV6-1 and TRBJ2-1; either TRBD1 or TRBD2 may supply D (6 bases each). This CDR3 contains 16 residues. From germline, CDR1 is MNHNS and CDR2 SASEGT. Trimming removed 6 bases at V and 4 bases at J, with 19 bases between. The CDR3, as DNA: TGTGCCAGCAGATCAGGGGTTAGCGGATATTACAATGAGCAGTTCTTC. Amino acids: CASRSGVSGYYNEQFF.

This clonotype occurred a few times. The chain has TRBV27 and TRBJ2-1, with 12 bases that match TRBD1. Germline loops: CDR1 MNHEY, CDR2 SMNVEV (reference sequence). Germline trimming cut 10 bases from V and 7 bases from J; bases unmatched to any gene: 5. The CDR3 sequence is 13 residues long. This CDR3 is CATGTGGLNEQFF. As DNA, the CDR3 is TGTGCCACCGGGACAGGGGGCTTAAATGAGCAGTTCTTC.

This clonotype was observed at least ten times. The DNA of the CDR3 is TGCAGTGCTAGCCGTCTAGCGGGAGTTTACGAGCAGTACTTC. Amino acids: CSASRLAGVYEQYF. V gene TRBV20-1 combines with J gene TRBJ2-7, with 10 bases lining up with TRBD2. V trimming: 3 bases; J trimming: 4 bases; junction bases outside the gene matches: 6. Germline values: CDR1 DFQATT, CDR2 SNEGSKA (reference sequence). The CDR3 extends over 14 amino acids.

The chain uses TRBV10-2 and TRBJ2-1; D is uncertain. This CDR3 has 16 residues. Germline V gene lookup returns CDR1 WSHSY and CDR2 SAAADI. V lost 6 bases and J 5 bases, leaving 20 bases between the germline ends. The CDR3: CASSKRGGVMDNEQFF. CDR3 bases: TGCGCCAGCAGCAAACGTGGTGGGGTAATGGACAATGAGCAGTTCTTC.

This clonotype was seen many times. The chain is built from TRBV5-6 and TRBJ1-1; tentative D call: TRBD1 (6 bases). There are 15 residues in the CDR3. CDR1 and CDR2 (germline): SGHDT, YYEEEE. The V end was cut by 4 bases, the J end by 0 bases, with 13 bases between. CDR3 amino acids: CASSPGGVMNTEAFF. The CDR3 DNA sequence: TGTGCCAGCAGCCCGGGGGGCGTAATGAACACTGAAGCTTTCTTT.

This chain joins TRBV6-5 and TRBJ2-2; D call uncertain. The CDR3 has 13 residues. V lost 2 bases and J lost 3, with 4 bases in between. CDR1 and CDR2 from the germline V gene are MNHEY and SVGAGI. The CDR3 protein is CASSYTHTGELFF. The DNA of the CDR3 is TGTGCCAGCAGTTACACACACACCGGGGAGCTGTTTTTT.

As to this clonotype: A clone one base away is much larger, so this may be a read error. The V call is TRBV11-2, the J call TRBJ2-3, with 8 bases aligning to TRBD2. This CDR3 region has 16 residues. Germline V lookup: CDR1 SGHAT, CDR2 FQNNGV. Losses at the gene ends were 4 bases for V and 7 bases for J; bases not matched to a gene: 13. CDR3 DNA sequence: TGTGCCAGCAGCTCCGGACTAGCAGGAGACGTACATACGCAGTATTTT. It yields the protein CASSSGLAGDVHTQYF.

This clonotype was seen a handful of times. The chain employs TRBV20-1 and TRBJ1-1; 7 bases fit TRBD1. Losses at the gene ends were 4 bases for V and 5 bases for J; bases not matched to a gene: 4. The CDR3 has 12 residues. Germline CDR1 DFQATT, CDR2 SNEGSKA (reference sequence). CDR3: CSATGGETEAFF. DNA of the CDR3: TGCAGTGCTACAGGGGGTGAGACTGAAGCTTTCTTT.

This sequence joins TRBV6-1 and TRBJ2-5; 8 positions match TRBD1. The junction had 6 bases not matched to a gene; V was cut back by 4 bases and J by 2 bases. Germline V gives CDR1 MNHNS, CDR2 SASEGT. This CDR3 contains 15 residues. The CDR3 here is CASSGLRGQQETQYF. The CDR3 region has the DNA TGTGCCAGCAGTGGCCTCAGGGGGCAACAAGAGACCCAGTACTTC.

The sample holds a few counts of this clonotype. The CDR3, as DNA: TGTGCCAGCAGTTTTAAGGACATACAGTACTTC. It is translated as CASSFKDIQYF. The chain carries TRBV12-3 or TRBV12-4 and TRBJ2-7, with D possibly TRBD1 on 5 matching bases. The V gene lost 3 bases and the J gene lost 10 bases, with 10 bases spanning the gap. The CDR3 is made up of 11 amino acids.

The chain links TRBV5-1 to TRBJ1-2; no definite D call. The CDR3 consists of 13 residues. The V end was cut by 0 bases, the J end by 5 bases, with 8 bases between. CDR1 and CDR2 from the germline V gene are SGHRS and YFSETQ. In DNA form, the CDR3 reads TGCGCCAGCAGCTTGGAGTCGAAATATGGCTACACCTTC. Its translation: CASSLESKYGYTF.

This clonotype turned up a few times. The V and J genes are TRBV27 and TRBJ2-2, with D unresolved. V shed 5 bases and J shed 7 bases, with 8 bases lying between them. The CDR3 sequence is 12 residues long. Looked up from germline, CDR1 is MNHEY and CDR2 is SMNVEV (reference sequence). CDR3 DNA: TGTGCCAGCAGTACGGGCCACGGGGAGCTGTTTTTT. It encodes CASSTGHGELFF.

This clonotype came up a few times. The chain has TRBV20-1 and TRBJ2-3; D ambiguous. V was trimmed by 5 bases and J by 5 bases, leaving 5 bases between them. The germline V gene has CDR1 DFQATT and CDR2 SNEGSKA (reference sequence). This CDR3 has 10 residues. This CDR3 reads CSAGEDTQYF. CDR3 bases: TGCAGTGCTGGTGAAGATACGCAGTATTTT.

This clonotype was observed a few times. This chain uses TRBV7-9 with TRBJ2-1, with TRBD2 identical over 9 bases. CDR1 and CDR2 from the germline V gene are SEHNR and FQNEAQ (reference sequence). Losses at the gene ends were 4 bases for V and 9 bases for J; bases not matched to a gene: 10. The CDR3 sequence is 15 residues long. The CDR3 DNA sequence: TGTGCCAGCAGCTCCATAGCGGGAGCGGTGGGTGAGCAGTTCTTC. Translated, it gives CASSSIAGAVGEQFF.